This T cell receptor (beta chain) stems from a study of blood T cell repertoires in COVID-19. The protocol was immunoSEQ multiplex PCR, while the TCRdb copy is restricted to in-frame clones and leaves out a portion. The table shows about 320,000 clones, with 85% to 95% occurring only once. Per the germline V gene, CDR1 is SGHTS and CDR2 is YDEGEE. The CDR3 contains 8 residues. The clonotype was recovered from a woman in her 30s who had been exposed to COVID-19. The sample was PBMCs or T cells enriched from blood (not recorded which). The genes are TRBV5-8 and TRBJ2-5; D is unclear. This CDR3 is CRSETQYF. The CDR3 coding sequence is TGTAGGAGCGAGACCCAGTACTTC.